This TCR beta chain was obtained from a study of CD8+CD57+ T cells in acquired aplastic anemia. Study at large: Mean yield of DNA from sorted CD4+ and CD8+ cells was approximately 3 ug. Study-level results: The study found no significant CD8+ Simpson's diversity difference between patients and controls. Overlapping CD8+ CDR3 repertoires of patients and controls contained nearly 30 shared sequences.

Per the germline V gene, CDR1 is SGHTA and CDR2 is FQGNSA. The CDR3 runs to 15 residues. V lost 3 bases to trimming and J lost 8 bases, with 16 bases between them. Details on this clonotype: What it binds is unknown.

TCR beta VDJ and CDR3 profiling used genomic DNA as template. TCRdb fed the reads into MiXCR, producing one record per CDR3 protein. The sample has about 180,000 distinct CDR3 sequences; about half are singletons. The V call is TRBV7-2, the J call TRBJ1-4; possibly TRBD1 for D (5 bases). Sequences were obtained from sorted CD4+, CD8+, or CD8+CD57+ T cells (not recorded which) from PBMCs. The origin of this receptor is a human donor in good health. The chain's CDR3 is CASSLGTSRGEKLFF. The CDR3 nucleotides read TGTGCCAGCAGCTTGGGGACCTCCCGAGGGGAAAAACTGTTTTTT. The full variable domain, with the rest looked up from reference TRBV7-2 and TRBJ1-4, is GAGVSQSPSNKVTEKGKDVELRCDPISGHTALYWYRQSLGQGLEFLIYFQGNSAPDKSGLPSDRFSAERTGGSVSTLTIQRTQQEDSAVYLCASSLGTSRGEKLFFGSGTQLSVL.